This is a list of T cell receptor beta chains from one sample in a study of metastatic and nonmetastatic thyroid tumors. TCRdb reanalyzed the PCR reads via MiXCR. Altogether about 34,000 clones are present, 16% being singletons, with the ten largest covering 3.4%. What was sequenced was blood. The receptors originated from a female donor with papillary thyroid cancer or a benign thyroid nodule (not recorded which). Some clones in this sample may be carry-over from other donors' samples. CDR3s include the opening cysteine and the closing phenylalanine or tryptophan. Each record gives: D gene, J gene, clone size, V gene, CDR3 protein, CDR3 DNA. A D gene is named only where the DNA matches it firmly. Rows give clone size only sometimes, using once, few, many, or a class for an expanded clone.

D gene: .
J gene: TRBJ2-3
clone size: many
V gene: TRBV24-1
CDR3 protein: CATSDPGLADRGTQYF
CDR3 DNA: TGTGCCACCAGTGACCCAGGACTAGCGGACAGGGGTACGCAGTATTTT

D gene: .
J gene: TRBJ2-5
clone size: many
V gene: TRBV29-1
CDR3 protein: CSVGAQETQYF
CDR3 DNA: TGCAGCGTTGGGGCACAAGAGACCCAGTACTTC

D gene: TRBD1
J gene: TRBJ1-1
clone size: many
V gene: TRBV28
CDR3 protein: CASSFSKGALHTEAFF
CDR3 DNA: TGTGCCAGCAGTTTTTCTAAGGGGGCGCTCCATACTGAAGCTTTCTTT

D gene: TRBD1
J gene: TRBJ1-2
clone size: many
V gene: TRBV6-1
CDR3 protein: CASSDPTGGYNGYTF
CDR3 DNA: TGTGCCAGCAGTGACCCGACAGGGGGATATAACGGCTACACCTTC

D gene: TRBD2
J gene: TRBJ2-7
clone size: few
V gene: TRBV28
CDR3 protein: CASRLYGASGRVF
CDR3 DNA: TGTGCCAGCAGACTGTACGGGGCTAGCGGGAGGGTATTC

D gene: TRBD2
J gene: TRBJ2-1
clone size: many
V gene: TRBV6-4
CDR3 protein: CASSAGLAGVDEQFF
CDR3 DNA: TGTGCCAGCAGTGCCGGACTAGCGGGTGTTGATGAGCAGTTCTTC

D gene: .
J gene: TRBJ1-2
clone size: few
V gene: TRBV24-1
CDR3 protein: CATSDLGGDGYTF
CDR3 DNA: TGTGCCACCAGTGATTTAGGGGGGGATGGCTACACCTTC

D gene: .
J gene: TRBJ2-7
clone size: .
V gene: TRBV19
CDR3 protein: CASSEDRRSHEQYF
CDR3 DNA: TGTGCCAGTAGTGAAGACAGGCGCTCCCACGAGCAGTACTTC

D gene: TRBD2
J gene: TRBJ2-3
clone size: many
V gene: TRBV11-2
CDR3 protein: CASSSRPSGTTDTQYF
CDR3 DNA: TGTGCCAGCAGCTCTCGGCCTAGCGGGACCACAGATACGCAGTATTTT

D gene: .
J gene: TRBJ2-7
clone size: many
V gene: TRBV11-2
CDR3 protein: CASSYLLGEQYF
CDR3 DNA: TGTGCCAGCAGCTACCTGTTGGGTGAGCAGTACTTC

D gene: TRBD2
J gene: TRBJ2-3
clone size: few
V gene: TRBV6-1
CDR3 protein: CASSETSVGADTQYF
CDR3 DNA: TGTGCCAGCAGTGAAACTAGCGTGGGGGCAGATACGCAGTATTTT

D gene: .
J gene: TRBJ2-1
clone size: many
V gene: TRBV7-9
CDR3 protein: CASSFRGRSYNEQFF
CDR3 DNA: TGTGCCAGCAGCTTTAGGGGTCGATCCTACAATGAGCAGTTCTTC

D gene: TRBD2
J gene: TRBJ2-2
clone size: few
V gene: TRBV28
CDR3 protein: CASSFVASGIRELFF
CDR3 DNA: TGTGCCAGCAGTTTTGTGGCTAGCGGGATCCGGGAGCTGTTTTTT

D gene: .
J gene: TRBJ2-2
clone size: many
V gene: TRBV28
CDR3 protein: CASSTGQNTGELFF
CDR3 DNA: TGTGCCAGCAGTACGGGACAGAACACCGGGGAGCTGTTTTTT

D gene: TRBD2
J gene: TRBJ2-7
clone size: medium-sized
V gene: TRBV20-1
CDR3 protein: CSAISGARTYEQYF
CDR3 DNA: TGCAGTGCTATTAGCGGGGCCCGAACTTACGAGCAGTACTTC

D gene: .
J gene: TRBJ2-3
clone size: many
V gene: TRBV2
CDR3 protein: CASSATGTDTQYF
CDR3 DNA: TGTGCCAGCAGCGCCACCGGGACAGATACGCAGTATTTT

D gene: TRBD1
J gene: TRBJ1-1
clone size: many
V gene: TRBV7-8
CDR3 protein: CASNSQGAFGAFF
CDR3 DNA: TGTGCCAGTAATTCTCAGGGGGCCTTCGGAGCTTTCTTT

D gene: .
J gene: TRBJ1-1
clone size: many
V gene: TRBV5-1
CDR3 protein: CASSHGGSGRTEAFF
CDR3 DNA: TGCGCCAGCAGCCACGGAGGGAGCGGGCGGACTGAAGCTTTCTTT

D gene: TRBD1
J gene: TRBJ1-4
clone size: many
V gene: TRBV19
CDR3 protein: CASTLDRATNEKLFF
CDR3 DNA: TGTGCCAGTACCCTCGACAGGGCAACTAATGAAAAACTGTTTTTT

D gene: .
J gene: TRBJ2-5
clone size: many
V gene: TRBV28
CDR3 protein: CASTWGTRRETQYF
CDR3 DNA: TGTGCCAGCACTTGGGGGACACGTCGGGAGACCCAGTACTTC

D gene: .
J gene: TRBJ1-1
clone size: many
V gene: TRBV3-1
CDR3 protein: CASSQDPGRAFF
CDR3 DNA: TGTGCCAGCAGCCAAGACCCCGGGCGAGCTTTCTTT

D gene: .
J gene: TRBJ2-4
clone size: .
V gene: TRBV18
CDR3 protein: CASSPPSLLAKNIQYF
CDR3 DNA: TGTGCCAGCTCACCACCGTCACTGCTAGCCAAAAACATTCAGTACTTC

D gene: TRBD1
J gene: TRBJ1-3
clone size: .
V gene: TRBV20-1
CDR3 protein: CSASRGPRDTIYF
CDR3 DNA: TGCAGTGCTAGCAGGGGGCCTAGAGACACCATATATTTT

D gene: .
J gene: TRBJ2-7
clone size: many
V gene: TRBV3-1
CDR3 protein: CASSQDLFSLRYF
CDR3 DNA: TGTGCCAGCAGCCAAGATCTCTTTTCTCTGCGGTACTTC

D gene: .
J gene: TRBJ1-2
clone size: .
V gene: TRBV9
CDR3 protein: CASSGDLGGVYGYTF
CDR3 DNA: TGTGCCAGCAGCGGAGATCTGGGCGGTGTATATGGCTACACCTTC

D gene: .
J gene: TRBJ2-2
clone size: .
V gene: TRBV20-1
CDR3 protein: CSARVAGTYSNTGELFF
CDR3 DNA: TGCAGTGCTAGAGTAGCAGGGACTTACTCGAACACCGGGGAGCTGTTTTTT

D gene: TRBD1
J gene: TRBJ2-1
clone size: many
V gene: TRBV11-3
CDR3 protein: CASSLGQSSYNEQFF
CDR3 DNA: TGTGCCAGCAGCTTGGGACAGAGCTCCTACAATGAGCAGTTCTTC

D gene: TRBD2
J gene: TRBJ2-3
clone size: many
V gene: TRBV6-1
CDR3 protein: CASGTSGSSGDTQYF
CDR3 DNA: TGTGCCAGCGGGACTAGCGGGAGTTCCGGCGATACGCAGTATTTT

D gene: TRBD2
J gene: TRBJ2-1
clone size: many
V gene: TRBV12-3/TRBV12-4
CDR3 protein: CASSPETSDNNEQFF
CDR3 DNA: TGTGCCAGCAGCCCCGAGACTAGCGACAACAATGAGCAGTTCTTC

D gene: .
J gene: TRBJ1-3
clone size: .
V gene: TRBV28
CDR3 protein: CASRGDTRMNTIYF
CDR3 DNA: TGTGCCAGCAGGGGGGACACACGTATGAACACCATATATTTT

D gene: TRBD2
J gene: TRBJ2-4
clone size: many
V gene: TRBV20-1
CDR3 protein: CSATPGLAGDIQYF
CDR3 DNA: TGCAGTGCTACACCAGGACTAGCGGGAGACATTCAGTACTTC

D gene: TRBD1
J gene: TRBJ1-2
clone size: .
V gene: TRBV7-9
CDR3 protein: CASSLRTGGHGYTF
CDR3 DNA: TGTGCCAGCAGCTTAAGGACAGGGGGTCATGGCTACACCTTC

D gene: .
J gene: TRBJ1-2
clone size: many
V gene: TRBV2
CDR3 protein: CASRLGGGQTYGYTF
CDR3 DNA: TGTGCCAGCAGATTGGGGGGAGGCCAGACCTATGGCTACACCTTC

D gene: .
J gene: TRBJ1-1
clone size: many
V gene: TRBV20-1
CDR3 protein: CSAPRGQVAEAFF
CDR3 DNA: TGCAGTGCTCCGAGGGGCCAAGTTGCTGAAGCTTTCTTT

D gene: .
J gene: TRBJ2-1
clone size: many
V gene: TRBV7-3
CDR3 protein: CASGGRSSYNEQFF
CDR3 DNA: TGTGCCAGCGGCGGACGGAGCTCCTACAATGAGCAGTTCTTC

D gene: .
J gene: TRBJ1-5
clone size: few
V gene: TRBV19
CDR3 protein: CASGPGVYSNQPQHF
CDR3 DNA: TGTGCCAGTGGCCCTGGCGTATATAGCAATCAGCCCCAGCATTTT

D gene: .
J gene: TRBJ2-2
clone size: many
V gene: TRBV28
CDR3 protein: CASITGGRAGELFF
CDR3 DNA: TGTGCCAGCATCACTGGGGGTCGCGCCGGGGAGCTGTTTTTT

D gene: .
J gene: TRBJ1-5
clone size: many
V gene: TRBV7-8
CDR3 protein: CASSQNRVAGEPQHF
CDR3 DNA: TGTGCCAGCAGCCAAAACAGGGTGGCGGGTGAGCCCCAGCATTTT

D gene: .
J gene: TRBJ2-3
clone size: many
V gene: TRBV9
CDR3 protein: CASRVAVAEGTQYF
CDR3 DNA: TGTGCCAGCAGGGTGGCTGTTGCAGAGGGTACGCAGTATTTT

D gene: .
J gene: TRBJ2-3
clone size: .
V gene: TRBV6-1
CDR3 protein: CVSDKTSISTDTQCF
CDR3 DNA: TGTGTCAGCGATAAGACCTCAATTAGCACAGATACGCAGTGTTTT

D gene: TRBD2
J gene: TRBJ2-2
clone size: many
V gene: TRBV30
CDR3 protein: CAWSSREGGELFF
CDR3 DNA: TGTGCCTGGAGTTCCCGGGAGGGCGGGGAGCTGTTTTTT

D gene: TRBD2
J gene: TRBJ2-7
clone size: many
V gene: TRBV10-1
CDR3 protein: CASSESGLAYEQYF
CDR3 DNA: TGCGCCAGCAGTGAGTCGGGACTAGCCTACGAGCAGTACTTC

D gene: .
J gene: TRBJ2-7
clone size: .
V gene: TRBV10-3
CDR3 protein: CAISELGLTFYEQYF
CDR3 DNA: TGTGCCATCAGCGAGTTGGGACTTACGTTCTACGAGCAGTACTTC

D gene: .
J gene: TRBJ1-3
clone size: many
V gene: TRBV3-1
CDR3 protein: CASSPVMKSVGNTIYF
CDR3 DNA: TGTGCCAGCAGCCCAGTCATGAAGTCCGTTGGAAACACCATATATTTT

D gene: TRBD2
J gene: TRBJ2-2
clone size: many
V gene: TRBV6-4
CDR3 protein: CASSAGLAETGELFF
CDR3 DNA: TGTGCCAGCAGTGCAGGGCTAGCGGAGACCGGGGAGCTGTTTTTT

D gene: .
J gene: TRBJ2-3
clone size: few
V gene: TRBV30
CDR3 protein: CAWSVRERLRDTQYF
CDR3 DNA: TGTGCCTGGAGTGTACGGGAGCGGTTAAGGGATACACAGTATTTT

D gene: .
J gene: TRBJ2-7
clone size: many
V gene: TRBV28
CDR3 protein: CASSQKRYEQYF
CDR3 DNA: TGTGCCAGCAGTCAAAAGAGGTACGAGCAGTACTTC

D gene: TRBD1
J gene: TRBJ1-2
clone size: many
V gene: TRBV28
CDR3 protein: CASHGTGRNYGYTF
CDR3 DNA: TGTGCCAGCCATGGGACAGGGAGGAACTATGGCTACACCTTC

D gene: TRBD2
J gene: TRBJ2-3
clone size: many
V gene: TRBV20-1
CDR3 protein: CSAARLAGSTDTQYF
CDR3 DNA: TGCAGTGCAGCTAGACTAGCGGGGAGCACAGATACGCAGTATTTT

D gene: .
J gene: TRBJ2-3
clone size: .
V gene: TRBV11-2
CDR3 protein: CASSYEQRVFTDTQYF
CDR3 DNA: TGTGCCAGCAGCTACGAACAGCGGGTTTTTACAGATACGCAGTATTTT

D gene: .
J gene: TRBJ2-3
clone size: many
V gene: TRBV3-1
CDR3 protein: CASSTTRYTQYF
CDR3 DNA: TGTGCCAGCAGCACCACTAGATATACGCAGTATTTT

D gene: .
J gene: TRBJ2-6
clone size: many
V gene: TRBV2
CDR3 protein: CASSPDRNVANVLTF
CDR3 DNA: TGTGCCAGCAGTCCTGACAGGAATGTAGCCAACGTCCTGACTTTC

D gene: .
J gene: TRBJ2-3
clone size: many
V gene: TRBV6-1
CDR3 protein: CASSGLRTTPTDTQYF
CDR3 DNA: TGTGCCAGCAGTGGCCTCAGGACCACACCCACAGATACGCAGTATTTT

D gene: .
J gene: TRBJ2-5
clone size: many
V gene: TRBV4-2
CDR3 protein: CASSQLTQGWAQETQYF
CDR3 DNA: TGTGCCAGCAGCCAACTCACCCAGGGGTGGGCACAAGAGACCCAGTACTTC

D gene: .
J gene: TRBJ2-1
clone size: many
V gene: TRBV9
CDR3 protein: CASSGLRGEQFF
CDR3 DNA: TGTGCCAGCAGCGGCCTACGGGGTGAGCAGTTCTTC